This T cell receptor beta chain was captured by sequencing in a study of control samples from healthy donors and cancer patients. The protocol was immunoSEQ multiplex PCR, while the TCRdb copy is restricted to in-frame clones and leaves out a portion. The sample comprises 150,000 to 160,000 clones, 93% of which are singletons, and over 2% rests with the top ten. V lost 0 bases, J lost 8 bases, and 9 bases lay in between. The germline V gene has CDR1 SGHNT and CDR2 YYREEE (reference sequence). The CDR3 is 14 amino acids. The chain carries TRBV5-4 and TRBJ1-6, with D possibly matching TRBD1 (6 bases). The sequencing sample was made of blood. This receptor was obtained from a man between 45 and 60 years old in good health. CDR3 loop: CASSLAGADSPLHF. The CDR3 DNA reads as TGTGCCAGCAGCTTGGCAGGGGCCGATTCACCCCTCCACTTT.